Listed here are 13 T cell receptor beta chains from one sample, sequenced in a study of blood T cell repertoires in COVID-19. Sequencing was performed with immunoSEQ multiplex PCR; in TCRdb, only in-frame clones are kept and a portion is missing. The data show more than 300,000 clones, with around 90% seen just once and approximately 3.5% held by the top ten. Sequenced input: peripheral blood. The receptors derive from a woman between 18 and 29 years old who had recovered from COVID-19.

With respect to this clone: Relative to the germline gene, one junction end is altered; a read error may explain this. V usage is TRBV4-3 and J usage is TRBJ2-3, with 8 bases identical to TRBD2. Germline CDR1 reads LGHNA; CDR2 reads YSLEER. The CDR3 sequence is 14 residues long. The CDR3 sequence: CASSQALASGSTNF. In DNA, the CDR3 is TGCGCCAGCAGCCAAGCTCTAGCCAGCGGGAGTACGAATTTT.

The chain has TRBV5-1 and TRBJ2-3; the match to TRBD2 covers 15 bases. CDR1 and CDR2 (germline): SGHRS, YFSETQ. Unmatched junction bases numbered 4, after V lost 4 bases and J lost 4 bases. CDR3 length: 16 amino acids. The CDR3 sequence: CASSQGLAGGPDTQYF. The CDR3 nucleotides are TGCGCCAGCAGCCAGGGACTAGCGGGAGGCCCAGATACGCAGTATTTT.

The J gene is TRBJ2-3, the V gene TRBV29-1; TRBD2 aligns across 8 bases. CDR3 length: 16 residues. V shed 4 bases, J shed 5 bases, and the junction held 14 bases outside the gene matches. Germline lookup yields CDR1 SQVTM and CDR2 ANQGSEA. The CDR3 here is CSVAPMSGSWGDTQYF. As DNA, the CDR3 is TGCAGCGTTGCACCAATGAGCGGGAGCTGGGGAGATACGCAGTATTTT.

The chain recombines TRBV5-1 with TRBJ2-2, with 7 bases lining up with TRBD1. The CDR3 consists of 16 residues. Germline loops: CDR1 SGHRS, CDR2 YFSETQ. The V gene end was trimmed by 5 bases and the J gene end by 4 bases; junction bases not matched to a gene: 11. CDR3 nucleotides: TGCGCCAGCAGGTCGCCAGGACAGGCCGTCACCGGGGAGCTGTTTTTT. Its protein product is CASRSPGQAVTGELFF.

This chain's CDR3 is CASSSWTGVRETQYF. The CDR3 DNA follows: TGTGCCAGCAGCTCCTGGACAGGGGTGAGGGAGACCCAGTACTTC. The V call is TRBV11-2, the J call TRBJ2-5, with 9 bases aligning to TRBD1. J lost 5 bases, V lost 4 bases, and 8 bases had no gene match. The CDR3 runs 15 residues. Germline V gene sequence: CDR1 SGHAT, CDR2 FQNNGV.

The chain joins TRBV4-3 to TRBJ1-2, with 8 bases lining up with TRBD1. Germline CDR1 reads LGHNA; CDR2 reads YSLEER. The V segment lost 2 bases and the J segment 8 bases; nucleotides outside the gene matches: 13. The CDR3 is made up of 16 amino acids. The CDR3 bases are TGCGCCAGCAGCCAACTTGCAGGGGGCAAAGTTCAAGGCTACACCTTC. Its protein product is CASSQLAGGKVQGYTF.

The CDR3 region is CAWSVGNGNEQFF. CDR3 coding DNA: TGTGCCTGGAGTGTGGGCAACGGCAATGAGCAGTTCTTC. The chain employs TRBV30 and TRBJ2-1; the D is unclear. CDR3 length: 13 residues. Germline lookup yields CDR1 GTSNPN and CDR2 SVGIG (reference sequence). The V gene lost 0 bases and the J gene lost 6 bases, with 9 bases spanning the gap.

The chain recombines TRBV2 with TRBJ1-1; D call uncertain. CDR1 SNHLY and CDR2 FYNNEI come from the germline V gene. With 4 bases removed from V and 5 bases from J, the gap between germline ends came to 11 bases. This CDR3 has 13 amino acids. The CDR3, as DNA: TGTGCCAGCAGTGGACATGGAAGGACTGAAGCTTTCTTT. This encodes CASSGHGRTEAFF.

V and J are TRBV7-7 and TRBJ2-5; 10 bases align to TRBD2. The CDR3 runs to 19 residues. V lost 1 base and J lost 3; bases outside the gene matches: 14. In germline, CDR1 is SSHAT, CDR2 FNYEAQ (reference sequence). The chain's CDR3 is CASSLGLAGVRGLEETQYF. CDR3 nucleotides: TGTGCCAGCAGCTTAGGTCTAGCGGGAGTACGAGGTTTGGAAGAGACCCAGTACTTC.

The chain recombines TRBV4-3 with TRBJ1-2; 10 bases agree with TRBD1. There are 15 residues in the CDR3. V was clipped by 2 bases and J by 3 bases; unmatched bases: 3. Germline CDR1 LGHNA, CDR2 YSLEER. CDR3 sequence (DNA): TGCGCCAGCAGCCAAACCGGGACAGGGGACTATGGCTACACCTTC. This codes for CASSQTGTGDYGYTF.

The genes are TRBV7-2 and TRBJ1-5, with TRBD1 matching 7 bases. The CDR3 has 14 residues. V was clipped by 3 bases and J by 7 bases; unmatched bases: 6. The germline gives CDR1 SGHTA, CDR2 FQGNSA. CDR3 sequence: CASSLNRGGQPQHF. In DNA, the CDR3 is TGTGCCAGCAGCTTGAACAGGGGTGGACAGCCCCAGCATTTT.

The chain is built from TRBV6-6 and TRBJ1-2; 7 bases agree with TRBD1. The CDR3 totals 13 residues. Germline lookup yields CDR1 MNHNY and CDR2 SVGAGI (reference sequence). V lost 2 bases and J lost 7; bases outside the gene matches: 4. CDR3 protein: CASSYISGGGYTF. The CDR3 DNA sequence: TGTGCCAGCAGTTACATTTCAGGGGGTGGCTACACCTTC.

The rearrangement uses TRBV2 and TRBJ2-3; 12 bases align to TRBD2. CDR1 and CDR2 from the germline V gene are SNHLY and FYNNEI. The CDR3 has 17 amino acids. Losses at the gene ends were 4 bases for V and 4 bases for J; bases not matched to a gene: 9. CDR3 sequence reads: CASSGLAGGLEADTQYF. CDR3 bases: TGTGCCAGCAGTGGGCTAGCGGGAGGGTTGGAAGCAGATACGCAGTATTTT.